This TCR beta chain was found in a study of identical twins. Germline trimming cut 1 base from V and 3 bases from J; bases unmatched to any gene: 10. In germline, CDR1 is LGHNA, CDR2 YSLEER. The CDR3 is made up of 17 amino acids. A remark on this clonotype: The antigen remains undetermined.

All donors comprised healthy Caucasians. TCRdb re-called the 5' RACE reads through MiXCR, storing one row per CDR3 protein. The top ten clones hold about 2% of a sample with 210,000 or so distinct CDR3 sequences, 6.5% to 8.5% of them seen once. Study-level points and caveats: In cord blood, abundant beta clonotypes had fewer insertions; memory showed no trend. Models predicted too little out-of-frame TCR alpha sharing in monozygotic twins.

This same sample was also taken into another study, of yellow fever vaccine responses in identical twins. That work adds: Reportedly, the T cell response mounted by twins to vaccine seemed partly convergent, partly personalized.

The clonotype comes from a woman under 30 in good health. The sample consisted of memory (CD45RO+) T cells sorted from blood. The chain carries TRBV4-3 and TRBJ2-3; TRBD1 matches 7 bases. The CDR3 DNA reads TGCGCCAGCAGCCAAGCCTTTTCAGGGGGTGGGACAGATACGCAGTATTTT. This gives the protein CASSQAFSGGGTDTQYF.